These T cell receptor beta chains were read from a single sample in a study of blood T cell repertoires in COVID-19. Here immunoSEQ multiplex PCR was the method, and the copy in TCRdb shows in-frame clones only, minus some. Of 110,000 to 150,000 clones detected, about 90% appear once; the ten largest clones hold around 1.7%. Sequencing input: peripheral blood. The receptor source for this set is a woman in her forties or fifties with acute or convalescent COVID-19. CDR3s include the opening cysteine and the closing phenylalanine or tryptophan. A D gene is named only where the DNA matches it firmly. For some rows the clone size is stated as once, few or many, or as a class when expanded; others skip it.

CDR3nt | CDR3aa | v_gene | abundance | j_gene | d_gene
TGTGCCAGCAGCCCGCGGTACTTAACCGGCAATGAGCAGTTCTTC | CASSPRYLTGNEQFF | TRBV11-2 | - | TRBJ2-1 | -
TGTGCCAGCTCATCGGGGGGGAAGGAATCGAGCAATCAGCCCCAGCATTTT | CASSSGGKESSNQPQHF | TRBV7-3 | - | TRBJ1-5 | -
TGTGCCAGCAGTGAAGCGCCGAGTGCTTTCTTT | CASSEAPSAFF | TRBV2 | - | TRBJ1-1 | -
TGTGCCACCTCCCTTCCGGGACATAATGAAAAACTGTTTTTT | CATSLPGHNEKLFF | TRBV6-5 | - | TRBJ1-4 | -
TGTGCCAGCTCACCGGAGTTCACTAATGAAAAACTGTTTTTT | CASSPEFTNEKLFF | TRBV18 | few | TRBJ1-4 | -
TGTGCCAGTACCTCCTTAGCGGGGGCCGCAGATACGCAGTATTTT | CASTSLAGAADTQYF | TRBV19 | - | TRBJ2-3 | TRBD2
TGTGCCAGCACCAAAGGGGGGGAGAGTGGCTACACCTTC | CASTKGGESGYTF | TRBV6-5 | - | TRBJ1-2 | -
TGTGCCAGCAGTGAATTGGACAGGCTGGATAATTCACCCCTCCACTTT | CASSELDRLDNSPLHF | TRBV25-1 | - | TRBJ1-6 | TRBD1
TGTGCCAGCAGCGTAGCTGGACAGGGGGGGCAAGAGACCCAGTACTTC | CASSVAGQGGQETQYF | TRBV9 | - | TRBJ2-5 | TRBD1
TGTGCCAGTACCACCTGGTGGTCCCCAGCGGGCAAAAACATTCAGTACTTC | CASTTWWSPAGKNIQYF | TRBV19 | - | TRBJ2-4 | -
TGTGCCAGCAGCGGTAATCTTTACTCTGGAAACACCATATATTTT | CASSGNLYSGNTIYF | TRBV6-5 | once | TRBJ1-3 | -
TGCGCCAGCAGCTCCGACAGGGGGCGAAGGTATGAGCAGTTCTTC | CASSSDRGRRYEQFF | TRBV5-1 | once | TRBJ2-1 | TRBD1
TGTGCCAGCAGTACCAAGGCCGGACTTTTCGGTGAGCAGTACTTC | CASSTKAGLFGEQYF | TRBV6-6 | - | TRBJ2-7 | -
TGTGCCAGCGAAGGACAGGGGGCGTACAATGAGCAGTTCTTC | CASEGQGAYNEQFF | TRBV18 | - | TRBJ2-1 | TRBD1
TGTGCCAGCAGCTTAGCGGGGGGGGTCAACACTGAAGCTTTCTTT | CASSLAGGVNTEAFF | TRBV7-2 | once | TRBJ1-1 | -
TGTGCCAGCAGCCAAGATACGAGCGGGGGGGCCGTGAACATTCAGTACTTC | CASSQDTSGGAVNIQYF | TRBV4-2 | - | TRBJ2-4 | TRBD2
TGTGCCAGCAGCCGACGATTGGCGGCCTCTGGGGCCAACGTCCTGACTTTC | CASSRRLAASGANVLTF | TRBV6-2/TRBV6-3 | - | TRBJ2-6 | -
TGCGCCAGCAGCCAAGAGCCCCAGTCGAACTATGGCTACACCTTC | CASSQEPQSNYGYTF | TRBV4-1 | - | TRBJ1-2 | -
TGTGCCAGCAGTGAGGGACAGGGGGCGTGGGAGCAGTACTTC | CASSEGQGAWEQYF | TRBV6-6 | - | TRBJ2-7 | TRBD1
TGCGCCAGCAGCTTGACAGAACTCTACGAGCAGTACTTC | CASSLTELYEQYF | TRBV5-1 | - | TRBJ2-7 | -
TGTGCCAGTAGCCCCGGGCTAGCGGTACCCACAGATACGCAGTATTTT | CASSPGLAVPTDTQYF | TRBV19 | - | TRBJ2-3 | TRBD2
TGTGCCAGCAGCCCTACCAGGACAGGGAAAGAAAAACTGTTTTTT | CASSPTRTGKEKLFF | TRBV7-3 | - | TRBJ1-4 | TRBD1
TGCGCCAGCAGCTCGTCAAATTCAGGGGTAGGGGGCTACACCTTC | CASSSSNSGVGGYTF | TRBV5-1 | few | TRBJ1-2 | -
TGCAGTGTTGGGGCCCCCTACGAGCAGTACTTC | CSVGAPYEQYF | TRBV20-1 | - | TRBJ2-7 | -
TGTGCCAGCAGCCTGGGACACCAGCCTTCACCCCTCCACTTT | CASSLGHQPSPLHF | TRBV27 | - | TRBJ1-6 | -
TGTGCCAGCAGCTCCCGGACACCCCTGGGGGAGCAGTACTTC | CASSSRTPLGEQYF | TRBV7-2 | - | TRBJ2-7 | -
TGTGCCAGCAGCCCCGACAGATATGGCTACACCTTC | CASSPDRYGYTF | TRBV7-6 | - | TRBJ1-2 | -
TGTGCCAGCAGCTTAGCCGAAGCCGGAAACACCATATATTTT | CASSLAEAGNTIYF | TRBV7-9 | once | TRBJ1-3 | -
TGTGCCAGCAGCTTAACGCCGCCAGGCGATGGAAACACCATATATTTT | CASSLTPPGDGNTIYF | TRBV7-3 | - | TRBJ1-3 | -
TGTGCCAGCAGCCTGGGACAGGGTATGAATCAGCCCCAGCATTTT | CASSLGQGMNQPQHF | TRBV3-1/TRBV3-2 | - | TRBJ1-5 | TRBD1
TGTGCCAGCAGTACTGCGGGGCAGCCCCAGCATTTT | CASSTAGQPQHF | TRBV12-3/TRBV12-4 | few | TRBJ1-5 | -
TGCGCCAGCAGTAGCGAAGTTGGCTACACCTTC | CASSSEVGYTF | TRBV10-2 | - | TRBJ1-2 | -
TGTGCCAGCAGCCAAGTGTTAGGGGCTCGCCACGAGCAGTACTTC | CASSQVLGARHEQYF | TRBV3-1/TRBV3-2 | - | TRBJ2-7 | -
TGCGCCAGCAGCGTGACAGGGTCTGGAAACACCATATATTTT | CASSVTGSGNTIYF | TRBV5-1 | - | TRBJ1-3 | TRBD1
TGTGCCAGCGGGGGCTCATATCCTAATCAGCCCCAGCATTTT | CASGGSYPNQPQHF | TRBV13 | once | TRBJ1-5 | -
TGCAGTGCTCGACAGGGGTACGGCTACACCTTC | CSARQGYGYTF | TRBV20-1 | - | TRBJ1-2 | TRBD1
TGTGCCACCAGTGGAGGGGACAGGGTAGGCAATGAGCAGTTCTTC | CATSGGDRVGNEQFF | TRBV24-1 | - | TRBJ2-1 | TRBD1
TGTGCCAGCAGTCCACCGGACAGGGGACCCTACACCTTC | CASSPPDRGPYTF | TRBV5-6 | - | TRBJ1-2 | TRBD1
TGTGCCAGCAGTTTACCCACAGACAGTTTGTCCGAGCAGTACTTC | CASSLPTDSLSEQYF | TRBV27 | many | TRBJ2-7 | -
TGTGCCAGCAGCTCGGGACTAGCGGTCTACGAGCAGTACTTC | CASSSGLAVYEQYF | TRBV11-2 | - | TRBJ2-7 | TRBD2
TGTGCCAGCAGGGAAGGGGGTTTGGGACAGGGTTTCTCTTTCTTT | CASREGGLGQGFSFF | TRBV6-1 | - | TRBJ1-1 | TRBD1
TGTGCCACCAGTGAACCCGGGACAGGGGAGTCCGGGGAGCTGTTTTTT | CATSEPGTGESGELFF | TRBV24-1 | once | TRBJ2-2 | TRBD1
TGCAGTGCTAGTGGGGGGAGGGCCTACAATGAGCAGTTCTTC | CSASGGRAYNEQFF | TRBV20-1 | - | TRBJ2-1 | TRBD2
TGTGCCAGCAGTCCCACGAAGGGGACAGGAGCCACCGATGGCTACACCTTC | CASSPTKGTGATDGYTF | TRBV6-6 | - | TRBJ1-2 | TRBD1
TGTGCGAGCAGGGAGGGAACTAATGAAAAACTGTTTTTT | CASREGTNEKLFF | TRBV2 | - | TRBJ1-4 | -
TGTGCCAGCAGCTTAGAGAGGGCGCTTGGCTACACCTTC | CASSLERALGYTF | TRBV7-9 | - | TRBJ1-2 | -
TGTGCCACCAGCAGAGATCCCCTAGGAGGGAGCGATGGCTACACCTTC | CATSRDPLGGSDGYTF | TRBV15 | - | TRBJ1-2 | -
TGTGCCAGCTCACCCGGACTAGCGGGAGGGCCGTTACCTGAGCAGTTCTTC | CASSPGLAGGPLPEQFF | TRBV18 | - | TRBJ2-1 | TRBD2
TGTGCCAGCAGCGGACTACCGACAGATCCGCAGTATTTT | CASSGLPTDPQYF | TRBV12-3/TRBV12-4 | - | TRBJ2-3 | -
TGTGCCAGCAGCTTAGTGGGCGGGATCGCGGGCTATGGCTACACCTTC | CASSLVGGIAGYGYTF | TRBV7-8 | - | TRBJ1-2 | -
TGTGCCAGCAGACATACAGGGGGAGGAGAAGCTTTCTTT | CASRHTGGGEAFF | TRBV5-8 | - | TRBJ1-1 | TRBD1
TGCGCCAGCAGATTAGACGGGGGCTCCTACAATGAGCAGTTCTTC | CASRLDGGSYNEQFF | TRBV5-1 | - | TRBJ2-1 | -
TGTGCCAGCAGTGACTCCCAAGGGGGCGCAGATACGCAGTATTTT | CASSDSQGGADTQYF | TRBV6-4 | - | TRBJ2-3 | TRBD1
TGTGCCAGCAGCCAAGATGCAGGGTTGCTTACTGAAGCTTTCTTT | CASSQDAGLLTEAFF | TRBV3-1/TRBV3-2 | - | TRBJ1-1 | -
TGTGCCACCAGCAAAACGGGAAGGGATTCACCCCTCCACTTT | CATSKTGRDSPLHF | TRBV15 | - | TRBJ1-6 | -
TGTGCCAGCAGCTGGCTTGGACAGTTGAACACTGAAGCTTTCTTT | CASSWLGQLNTEAFF | TRBV11-2 | few | TRBJ1-1 | -
TGTGCCAGCGGTGGACACGGGGGAATCACAGATACGCAGTATTTT | CASGGHGGITDTQYF | TRBV6-6 | few | TRBJ2-3 | -